Each of the 19 T cell receptor beta chains below was sequenced from the same sample in a study of blood T cell repertoires in COVID-19. The method was immunoSEQ multiplex PCR; TCRdb's version includes in-frame clones alone and lacks a portion of them. The table shows roughly 200,000 clones, with around four fifths occurring only once. Source material: peripheral blood. Receptors were obtained from a man in his forties with acute or convalescent COVID-19.

This clone was counted a few times. The CDR3 nucleotides read TGTGCCAGCAGCGGAGATGCGGGTAGCAATCAGCCCCAGCATTTT. Protein sequence: CASSGDAGSNQPQHF. J is TRBJ1-5 and V is TRBV2; D is unresolved. The CDR3 runs to 15 residues. The V end was cut by 6 bases, the J end by 0 bases, with 12 bases between. Germline CDR1 reads SNHLY; CDR2 reads FYNNEI.

This sequence joins TRBV30 and TRBJ2-1, with D possibly TRBD1 on 6 matching bases. Trimming cost V 1 base and J 3 bases, with 10 bases left between them. The CDR3 loop spans 14 amino acids. Germline V gives CDR1 GTSNPN, CDR2 SVGIG (reference sequence). The CDR3 loop reads CAWSARQDYNEQFF. The CDR3 DNA reads as TGTGCCTGGAGTGCTCGACAGGACTACAATGAGCAGTTCTTC.

This sequence joins TRBV2 and TRBJ2-3, with a weak D call TRBD2 (6 bases). The V gene lost 4 bases and the J gene lost 3 bases, with 11 bases spanning the gap. The germline CDR1 and CDR2 sequences are SNHLY and FYNNEI. The CDR3 has 14 residues. The CDR3 DNA reads as TGTGCCAGCAGTGTCCTAGCGAAAACAGATACGCAGTATTTT. It encodes CASSVLAKTDTQYF.

A single count supports this clone. The chain couples TRBV29-1 to TRBJ2-1, with 8 bases lining up with TRBD2. With V trimmed by 4 bases and J by 7 bases, 12 bases remained unmatched. Germline CDR1 is SQVTM and CDR2 is ANQGSEA. The CDR3 has 15 residues. The CDR3 sequence is CSVGPRLATWNEQFF. The CDR3 nucleotides read TGCAGCGTTGGCCCCCGACTAGCGACCTGGAATGAGCAGTTCTTC.

The V and J genes are TRBV28 and TRBJ1-5, with TRBD1 matching over 11 bases. The ends lost 6 bases at V and 6 bases at J; junction bases unmatched: 13. Germline lookup yields CDR1 MDHEN and CDR2 SYDVKM. The CDR3 extends over 17 amino acids. The CDR3: CASRGRRGQGGFQPQHF. The CDR3, as DNA: TGTGCCAGCAGGGGAAGAAGGGGACAGGGGGGGTTTCAGCCCCAGCATTTT. The full variable domain, rest sourced from reference TRBV28 and TRBJ1-5, is DVKVTQSSRYLVKRTGEKVFLECVQDMDHENMFWYRQDPGLGLRLIYFSYDVKMKEKGDIPEGYSVSREKKERFSLILESASTNQTSMYLCASRGRRGQGGFQPQHFGDGTRLSIL.

The rearrangement links TRBV3-1 (or the pseudogene TRBV3-2) to TRBJ2-3, with 8 bases fitting TRBD2. The V and J ends lost 3 bases and 1 base, in that order; junction bases with no gene match: 6. This CDR3 is 16 amino acids long. From germline, CDR1 is LGHDT and CDR2 YNNKEL (reference sequence). CDR3 sequence: CASSQIAGLGTDTQYF. CDR3 in DNA: TGTGCCAGCAGCCAGATAGCGGGATTGGGCACAGATACGCAGTATTTT.

The chain combines TRBV11-3 with TRBJ2-1; 12 bases match TRBD2. The CDR3 has 16 residues. V was clipped by 1 base and J by 9 bases; unmatched bases: 7. The germline V gene encodes CDR1 SGHNT and CDR2 YENEEA. This chain's CDR3 is CASSLGTSGISGEQFF. For the CDR3, the DNA is TGTGCCAGCAGCTTAGGGACTAGCGGGATCTCGGGTGAGCAGTTCTTC.

This sequence joins TRBV2 and TRBJ2-6; no definite D call. CDR1 and CDR2 from the germline V gene are SNHLY and FYNNEI. V was shortened by 1 base and J by 0 bases, with 4 bases between the two germline ends. The CDR3 is 15 amino acids. CDR3 sequence reads: CASSEESSGANVLTF. The DNA of the CDR3 is TGTGCCAGCAGTGAAGAGAGCTCTGGGGCCAACGTCCTGACTTTC. Together with reference TRBV2 and TRBJ2-6, the CDR3 gives the full variable domain: EPEVTQTPSHQVTQMGQEVILRCVPISNHLYFYWYRQILGQKVEFLVSFYNNEISEKSEIFDDQFSVERPDGSNFTLKIRSTKLEDSAMYFCASSEESSGANVLTFGAGSRLTVL.

The chain is built from TRBV13 and TRBJ2-5; TRBD2 matches at 8 bases. Germline V gene sequence: CDR1 PRHDT, CDR2 FYEKMQ (reference sequence). The CDR3 is 15 amino acids. Trimming at V came to 2 bases and at J to 5 bases, leaving 7 bases not matched to a gene. In nucleotides, the CDR3 is TGTGCCAGCAGCTTAAGAGCGGGAGATGGGGAGACCCAGTACTTC. Translated, it gives CASSLRAGDGETQYF.

This clone has more than one count but fewer than ten. Different DNA sequences within this sample yield the same CDR3. V and J are TRBV5-1 and TRBJ2-2, with D unresolved. Germline values: CDR1 SGHRS, CDR2 YFSETQ. V lost 0 bases and J lost 1, with 4 bases in between. The CDR3 runs 14 residues. The CDR3 region is CASSLGLNTGELFF. DNA of the CDR3: TGCGCCAGCAGCTTGGGACTGAACACCGGGGAGCTGTTTTTT.

This clone was seen more than once but under ten times. The rearrangement uses TRBV2 and TRBJ1-2; no clear D gene. The V and J ends lost 3 bases and 8 bases respectively, with 10 bases between them. Germline CDR1 is SNHLY and CDR2 is FYNNEI. CDR3 size: 12 residues. CDR3 residues: CASSDSGLGYTF. Written as DNA, the CDR3 is TGTGCCAGCAGTGATTCGGGGTTGGGCTACACCTTC.

The V and J genes are TRBV6-5 and TRBJ2-1; unclear D gene. Between the trimmed V and J ends, which lost 2 bases and 0 bases, there was a span of 8 bases. CDR3 length equals 15 residues. The germline V gene has CDR1 MNHEY and CDR2 SVGAGI. CDR3 in DNA: TGTGCCAGCAGTTACGACACGAGCTCCTACAATGAGCAGTTCTTC. Translating gives CASSYDTSSYNEQFF.

The rearrangement joins TRBV10-3 to TRBJ2-5; TRBD1 aligns across 8 bases. V shed 4 bases and J 4 bases; nucleotides not matched to a gene: 5. Germline CDR1 reads ENHRY; CDR2 reads SYGVKD. CDR3 length equals 14 residues. The chain's CDR3 is CAISAQGARETQYF. The CDR3 DNA sequence: TGTGCCATCAGTGCCCAGGGGGCGCGAGAGACCCAGTACTTC.

The rearrangement links TRBV10-3 to TRBJ1-6; perhaps TRBD1 as D (6 bases). Trimming left V 7 bases short and J 0 bases short, with 10 bases between. In germline, CDR1 is ENHRY, CDR2 SYGVKD. The CDR3 is made up of 15 amino acids. The CDR3 is CAIKTGSSYNSPLHF. The CDR3 DNA follows: TGTGCCATCAAAACAGGGAGCTCCTATAATTCACCCCTCCACTTT.

This chain joins TRBV7-8 and TRBJ1-1; 7 positions agree with TRBD1. The V segment lost 4 bases and the J segment 4 bases; nucleotides outside the gene matches: 24. From germline, CDR1 is SGHVS and CDR2 FQNEAQ. CDR3 size: 20 residues. CDR3 DNA sequence: TGTGCCAGCAGCTCCCGACAGGGCGGCCCGGGTGTCTCCGAGGGCACTGAAGCTTTCTTT. Translating gives CASSSRQGGPGVSEGTEAFF.

The CDR3 is CASIPTGGAVAEAFF. The CDR3 nucleotides are TGCGCCAGCATTCCGACAGGGGGGGCAGTGGCTGAAGCTTTCTTT. The rearrangement links TRBV5-1 to TRBJ1-1; 9 bases agree with TRBD1. J gave up 6 bases and V 6 bases, and 12 bases lay outside the gene matches. Germline CDR1 and CDR2: SGHRS and YFSETQ. This CDR3 has 15 amino acids.

This clone appeared once. The chain couples TRBV29-1 to TRBJ1-2, with D unclear. The ends were cut back, 5 bases at V and 5 bases at J, with 15 bases in the middle. CDR1 and CDR2 (germline): SQVTM, ANQGSEA. The CDR3 covers 13 residues. The CDR3 DNA reads TGCAGCGTTAAGCCGGGTCCAGAGTATGGCTACACCTTC. Translation: CSVKPGPEYGYTF.

The chain is built from TRBV18 and TRBJ1-4, with unresolved D. V was cut by 7 bases and J by 1 base, with 10 bases left in between. The germline CDR1 and CDR2 sequences are KGHSH and LQKENI. This CDR3 region has 14 residues. CDR3 in amino acids: CASLRDITNEKLFF. CDR3 nucleotides: TGTGCCAGCTTGCGGGATATAACTAATGAAAAACTGTTTTTT.

The V gene is TRBV18, the J gene TRBJ1-5, with 11 bases fitting TRBD1. The V gene end was trimmed by 5 bases and the J gene end by 4 bases; junction bases not matched to a gene: 4. This CDR3 contains 15 residues. Germline assignment: CDR1 KGHSH and CDR2 LQKENI. DNA for the CDR3: TGTGCCAGCTCAACTGGACAGGGGGCAAATCAGCCCCAGCATTTT. This gives the protein CASSTGQGANQPQHF.